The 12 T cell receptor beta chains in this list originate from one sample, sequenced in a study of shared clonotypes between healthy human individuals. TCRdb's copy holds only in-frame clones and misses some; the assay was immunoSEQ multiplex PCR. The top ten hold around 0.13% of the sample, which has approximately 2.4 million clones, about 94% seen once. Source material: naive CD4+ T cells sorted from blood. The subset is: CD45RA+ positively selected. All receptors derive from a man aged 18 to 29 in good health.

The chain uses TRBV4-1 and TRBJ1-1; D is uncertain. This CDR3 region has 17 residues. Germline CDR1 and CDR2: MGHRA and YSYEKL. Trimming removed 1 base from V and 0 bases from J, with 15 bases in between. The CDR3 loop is CASSQALMGRVNTEAFF. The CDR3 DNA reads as TGCGCCAGCAGCCAAGCGCTGATGGGGAGGGTGAACACTGAAGCTTTCTTT.

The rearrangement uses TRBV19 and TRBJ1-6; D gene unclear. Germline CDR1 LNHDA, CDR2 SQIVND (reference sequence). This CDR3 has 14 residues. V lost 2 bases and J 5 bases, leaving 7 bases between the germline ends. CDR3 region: CASSILTDNSPLHF. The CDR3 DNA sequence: TGTGCCAGTAGTATATTAACAGATAATTCACCCCTCCACTTT.

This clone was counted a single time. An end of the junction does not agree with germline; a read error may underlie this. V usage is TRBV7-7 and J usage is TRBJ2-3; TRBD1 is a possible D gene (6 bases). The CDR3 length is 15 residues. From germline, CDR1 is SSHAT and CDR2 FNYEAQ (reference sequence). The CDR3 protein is CASSLSGRGTDTQYF. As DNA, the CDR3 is TGTGCTAGCAGCTTATCGGGCAGGGGTACAGATACGCAGTATTTT. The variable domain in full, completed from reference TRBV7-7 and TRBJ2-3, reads GAGVSQSPRYKVTKRGQDVTLRCDPISSHATLYWYQQALGQGPEFLTYFNYEAQPDKSGLPSDRFSAERPEGSISTLTIQRTEQRDSAMYRCASSLSGRGTDTQYFGPGTRLTVL.

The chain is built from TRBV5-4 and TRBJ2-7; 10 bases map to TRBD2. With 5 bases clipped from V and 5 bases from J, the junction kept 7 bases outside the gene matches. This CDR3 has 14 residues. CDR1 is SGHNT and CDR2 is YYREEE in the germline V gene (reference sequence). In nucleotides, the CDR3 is TGTGCCAGCAGGGAGCGGGGGGGCCTCGACGAGCAGTACTTC. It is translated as CASRERGGLDEQYF.

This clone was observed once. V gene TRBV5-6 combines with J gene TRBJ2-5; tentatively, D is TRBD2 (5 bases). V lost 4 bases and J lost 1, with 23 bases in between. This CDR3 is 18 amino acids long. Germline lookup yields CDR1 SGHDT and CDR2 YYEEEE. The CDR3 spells CASSLAGVVGTGQETQYF. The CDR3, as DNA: TGTGCCAGCAGCCTGGCCGGGGTGGTAGGAACGGGCCAAGAGACCCAGTACTTC.

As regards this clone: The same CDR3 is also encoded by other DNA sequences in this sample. CDR3 DNA: TGTGCCAGCAGCTCTCCAAATCAGCCCCAGCATTTT. It codes for CASSSPNQPQHF. J is TRBJ1-5 and V is TRBV7-2, with D uncertain. Germline loops: CDR1 SGHTA, CDR2 FQGNSA. This CDR3 spans 12 amino acids. Trimming took 4 bases from V and 4 from J, leaving 5 bases between them.

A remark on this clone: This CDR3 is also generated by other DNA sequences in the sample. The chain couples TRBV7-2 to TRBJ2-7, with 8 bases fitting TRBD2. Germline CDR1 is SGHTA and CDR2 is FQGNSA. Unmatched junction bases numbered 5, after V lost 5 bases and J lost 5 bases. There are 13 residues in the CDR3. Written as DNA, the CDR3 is TGTGCCAGCAGCCTCGGGAGGGGTAACGAGCAGTACTTC. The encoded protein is CASSLGRGNEQYF.

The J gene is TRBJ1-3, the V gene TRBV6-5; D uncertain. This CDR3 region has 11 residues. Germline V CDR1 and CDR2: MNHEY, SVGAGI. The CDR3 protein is CTSLSGNTIYF. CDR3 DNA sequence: TGTACCTCCTTATCTGGAAACACCATATATTTT.

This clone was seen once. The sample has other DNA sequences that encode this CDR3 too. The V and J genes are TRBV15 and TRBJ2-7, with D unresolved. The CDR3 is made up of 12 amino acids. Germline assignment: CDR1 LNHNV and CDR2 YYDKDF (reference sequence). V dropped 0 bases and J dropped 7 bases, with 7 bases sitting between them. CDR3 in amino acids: CATSRDLGEQYF. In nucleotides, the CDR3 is TGTGCCACCAGCAGAGATCTAGGGGAGCAGTACTTC.

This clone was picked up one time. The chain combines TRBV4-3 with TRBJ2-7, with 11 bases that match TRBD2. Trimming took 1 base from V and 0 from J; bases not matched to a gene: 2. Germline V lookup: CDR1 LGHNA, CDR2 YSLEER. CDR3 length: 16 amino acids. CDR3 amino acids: CASSQGLAGLSYEQYF. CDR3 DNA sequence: TGCGCCAGCAGCCAAGGACTAGCGGGGCTCTCCTACGAGCAGTACTTC.

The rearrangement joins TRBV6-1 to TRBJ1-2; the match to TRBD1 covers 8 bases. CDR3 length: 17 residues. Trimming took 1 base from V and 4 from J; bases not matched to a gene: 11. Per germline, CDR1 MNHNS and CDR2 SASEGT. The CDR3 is CASSEGTPGQAFYGYTF. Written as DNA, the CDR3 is TGTGCCAGCAGTGAAGGGACTCCGGGACAGGCCTTCTATGGCTACACCTTC.

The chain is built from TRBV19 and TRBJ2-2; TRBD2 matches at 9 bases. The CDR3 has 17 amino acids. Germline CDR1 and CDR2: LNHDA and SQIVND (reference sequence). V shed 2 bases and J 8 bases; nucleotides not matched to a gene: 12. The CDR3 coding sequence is TGTGCCAGTAGTATAAAGGGACTAGCCGCTCAGAGTGGGGAGCTGTTTTTT. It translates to CASSIKGLAAQSGELFF.